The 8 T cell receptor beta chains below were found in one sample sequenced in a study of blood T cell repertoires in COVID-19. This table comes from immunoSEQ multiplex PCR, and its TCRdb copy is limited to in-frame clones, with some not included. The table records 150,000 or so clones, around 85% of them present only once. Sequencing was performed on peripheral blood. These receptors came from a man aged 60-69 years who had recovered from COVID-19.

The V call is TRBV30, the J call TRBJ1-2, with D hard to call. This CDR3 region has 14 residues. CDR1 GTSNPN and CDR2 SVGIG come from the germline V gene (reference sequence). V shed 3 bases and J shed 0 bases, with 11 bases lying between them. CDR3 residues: CAWSEQSSNYGYTF. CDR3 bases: TGTGCCTGGAGCGAACAGTCGTCTAACTATGGCTACACCTTC.

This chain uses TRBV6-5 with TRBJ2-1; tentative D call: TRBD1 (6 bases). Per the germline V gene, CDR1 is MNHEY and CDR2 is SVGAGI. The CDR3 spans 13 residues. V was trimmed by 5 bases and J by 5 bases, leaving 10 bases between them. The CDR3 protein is CASSRTGNNEQFF. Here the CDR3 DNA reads TGTGCCAGCAGTCGAACAGGGAACAATGAGCAGTTCTTC.

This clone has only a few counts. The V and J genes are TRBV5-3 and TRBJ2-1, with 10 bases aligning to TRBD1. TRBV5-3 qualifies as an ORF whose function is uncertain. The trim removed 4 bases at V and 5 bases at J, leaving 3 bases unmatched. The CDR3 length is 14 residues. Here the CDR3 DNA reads TGTGCCAGAAGCGTGGGACAGGGGCACAATGAGCAGTTCTTC. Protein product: CARSVGQGHNEQFF.

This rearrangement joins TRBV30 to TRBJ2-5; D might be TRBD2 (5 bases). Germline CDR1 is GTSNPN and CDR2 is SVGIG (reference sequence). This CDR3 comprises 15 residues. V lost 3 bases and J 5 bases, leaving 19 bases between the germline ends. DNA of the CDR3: TGTGCCTGGAGCCAGGATAGCGTCAACGGGGAGACCCAGTACTTC. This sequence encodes CAWSQDSVNGETQYF.

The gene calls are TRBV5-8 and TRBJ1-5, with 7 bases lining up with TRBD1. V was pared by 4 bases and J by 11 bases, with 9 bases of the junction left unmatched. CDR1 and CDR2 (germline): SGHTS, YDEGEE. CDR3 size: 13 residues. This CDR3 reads CASSAGQRRAQHF. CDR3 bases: TGTGCCAGCAGCGCGGGACAGCGGAGAGCCCAGCATTTT.

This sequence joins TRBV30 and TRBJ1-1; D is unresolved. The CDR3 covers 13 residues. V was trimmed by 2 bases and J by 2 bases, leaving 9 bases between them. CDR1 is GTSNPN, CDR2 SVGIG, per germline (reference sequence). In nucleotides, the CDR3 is TGTGCCTGGAGTTCTTCGTCTAACACTGAAGCTTTCTTT. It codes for CAWSSSSNTEAFF.

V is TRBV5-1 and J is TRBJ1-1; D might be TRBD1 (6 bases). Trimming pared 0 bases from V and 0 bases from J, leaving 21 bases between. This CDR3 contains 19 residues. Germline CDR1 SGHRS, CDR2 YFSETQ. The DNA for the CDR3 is TGCGCCAGCAGCTTGGGCCCGCCCGGACAGCTTCGGGTGAACACTGAAGCTTTCTTT. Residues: CASSLGPPGQLRVNTEAFF.

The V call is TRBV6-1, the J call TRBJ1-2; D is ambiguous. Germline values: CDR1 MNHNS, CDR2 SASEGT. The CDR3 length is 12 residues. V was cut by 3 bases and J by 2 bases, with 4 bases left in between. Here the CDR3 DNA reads TGTGCCAGCAGTGACAGGAACTATGGCTACACCTTC. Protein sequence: CASSDRNYGYTF.